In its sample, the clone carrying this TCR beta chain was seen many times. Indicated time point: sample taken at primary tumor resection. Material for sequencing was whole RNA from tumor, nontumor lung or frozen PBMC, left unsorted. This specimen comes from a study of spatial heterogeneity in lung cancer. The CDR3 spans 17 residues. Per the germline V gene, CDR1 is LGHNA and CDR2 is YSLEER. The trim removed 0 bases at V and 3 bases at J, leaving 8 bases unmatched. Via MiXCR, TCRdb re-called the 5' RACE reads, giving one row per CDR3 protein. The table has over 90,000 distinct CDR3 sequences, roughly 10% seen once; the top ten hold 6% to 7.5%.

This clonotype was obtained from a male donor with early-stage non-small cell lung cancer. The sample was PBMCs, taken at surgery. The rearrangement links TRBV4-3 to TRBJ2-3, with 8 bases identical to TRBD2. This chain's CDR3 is CASSQELGRGGTDTQYF. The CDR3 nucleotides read TGCGCCAGCAGCCAAGAGTTAGGACGGGGGGGAACAGATACGCAGTATTTT.